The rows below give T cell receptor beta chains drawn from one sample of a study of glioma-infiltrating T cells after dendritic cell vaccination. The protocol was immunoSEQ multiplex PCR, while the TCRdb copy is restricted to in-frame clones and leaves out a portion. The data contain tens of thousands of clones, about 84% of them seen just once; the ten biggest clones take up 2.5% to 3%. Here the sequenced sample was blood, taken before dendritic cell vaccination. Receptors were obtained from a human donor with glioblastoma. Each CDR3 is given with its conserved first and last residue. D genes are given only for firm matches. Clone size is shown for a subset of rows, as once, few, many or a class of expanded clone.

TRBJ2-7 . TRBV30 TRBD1 CAWKEAGGNYEQYF TGTGCCTGGAAGGAGGCAGGGGGCAATTACGAGCAGTACTTC
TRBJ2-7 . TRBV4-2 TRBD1 CASSLRDRISEQYF TGTGCCAGCAGCCTCCGGGACAGGATCTCCGAGCAGTACTTC
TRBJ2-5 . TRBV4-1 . CASSQGAGGETQYF TGCGCCAGCAGCCAGGGGGCAGGAGGAGAGACCCAGTACTTC
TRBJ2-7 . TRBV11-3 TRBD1 CASSWGQGRAYEQYF TGTGCCAGCAGCTGGGGACAGGGAAGGGCCTACGAGCAGTACTTC
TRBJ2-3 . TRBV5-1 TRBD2 CASSLSGVSTDTQYF TGCGCCAGCAGCTTAAGCGGGGTTAGCACAGATACGCAGTATTTT
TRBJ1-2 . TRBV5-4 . CASSWGGRGGYTF TGTGCCAGCAGCTGGGGGGGTAGAGGTGGCTACACCTTC
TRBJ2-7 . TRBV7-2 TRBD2 CASSREGTSGSYEQYF TGTGCCAGCAGCCGAGAAGGGACTAGCGGGAGCTACGAGCAGTACTTC
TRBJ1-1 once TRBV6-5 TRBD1 CASYRQGMGNTEAFF TGTGCCAGCTATCGACAGGGGATGGGGAACACTGAAGCTTTCTTT
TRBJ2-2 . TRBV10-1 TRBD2 CASSGGSGRPDTGELFF TGCGCCAGCAGTGGTGGTAGCGGGAGACCCGACACCGGGGAGCTGTTTTTT
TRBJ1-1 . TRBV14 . CASGKGLNTEAFF TGTGCCAGCGGTAAGGGGCTGAACACTGAAGCTTTCTTT
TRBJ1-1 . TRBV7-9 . CASSVATRTGVNTEAFF TGTGCCAGCAGCGTAGCAACTCGGACGGGGGTGAACACTGAAGCTTTCTTT
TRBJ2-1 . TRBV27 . CASSQGHRRGFGRVREQFF TGTGCCAGCAGTCAGGGACACCGTCGCGGTTTTGGTCGAGTACGCGAGCAGTTCTTC
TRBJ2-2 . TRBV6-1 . CASSEAQGRYTGELFF TGTGCCAGCAGTGAGGCTCAGGGAAGGTACACCGGGGAGCTGTTTTTT
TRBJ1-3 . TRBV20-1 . CRGGNTIYF TGCAGGGGCGGAAACACCATATATTTT
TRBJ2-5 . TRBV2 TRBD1 CATLDRGLRTQYF TGTGCCACCTTGGACAGGGGGCTTAGGACCCAGTACTTC
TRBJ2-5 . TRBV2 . CASTLQETQYF TGTGCCAGCACCCTCCAAGAGACCCAGTACTTC